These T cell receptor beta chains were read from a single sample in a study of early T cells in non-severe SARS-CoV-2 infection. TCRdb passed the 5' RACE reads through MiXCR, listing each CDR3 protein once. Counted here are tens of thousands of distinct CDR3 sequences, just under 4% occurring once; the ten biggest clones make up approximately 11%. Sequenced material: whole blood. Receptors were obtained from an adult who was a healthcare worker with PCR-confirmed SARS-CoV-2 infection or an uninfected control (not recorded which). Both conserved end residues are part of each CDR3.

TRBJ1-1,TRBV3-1,CASSQGQGALTFF
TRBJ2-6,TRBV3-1,CASSQAPQGSYGANVLTF
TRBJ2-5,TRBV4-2,CASSQGGAREETQYF
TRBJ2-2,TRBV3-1,CASSQVGLPFTGELFF
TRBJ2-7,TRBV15,CATSRSRGVPYEQYF
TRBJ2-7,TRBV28,CASSPGTPPYEQYF
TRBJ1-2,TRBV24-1,CATSRREGTNYGYTF
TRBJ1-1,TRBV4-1,CASSQDRRLNTEAFF
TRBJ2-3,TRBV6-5,CASSALAGGDTGADTQYF
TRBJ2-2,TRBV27,CASSFTPPSGRSGELFF
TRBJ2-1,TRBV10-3,CAISPAGGSNEQFF
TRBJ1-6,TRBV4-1,CASSQQLQAGSSYNSPLHF
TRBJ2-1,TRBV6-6,CASSFSGLAGVFDEQFF
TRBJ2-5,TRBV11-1,CASSPLKRKETQYF
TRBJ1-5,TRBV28,CASSLPAGNNQPQHF